The 3 T cell receptor beta chains given below trace back to one sample, sequenced in a study of cytomegalovirus exposure and HLA in healthy donors. The PCR ran on 60 Vbeta and 13 Jbeta primers. Assay: immunoSEQ multiplex PCR; the TCRdb copy retains only in-frame clones and omits some. The table counts 90,000 to 100,000 clones; around 3.4% lies in the top ten. Sequenced material: PBMCs. The receptors stem from a woman aged 30 to 39 in good health and CMV-seronegative.

The V call is TRBV10-3, the J call TRBJ1-2; no reliable D call. Trimming pared 11 bases from V and 2 bases from J, leaving 12 bases between. This CDR3 comprises 12 residues. Germline V gene data show CDR1 as ENHRY and CDR2 as SYGVKD. CDR3 sequence reads: CAGRNPNYGYTF. CDR3 DNA: TGTGCCGGCAGGAACCCGAACTATGGCTACACCTTC.

This chain links TRBV6-1 with TRBJ1-5, with unresolved D. CDR3 length: 16 amino acids. Germline V lookup: CDR1 MNHNS, CDR2 SASEGT. V was cut by 3 bases and J by 0 bases, with 12 bases left in between. The CDR3 loop is CASSEPVYDSNQPQHF. Written as DNA, the CDR3 is TGTGCCAGCAGTGAGCCGGTATACGATAGCAATCAGCCCCAGCATTTT.

CDR3 in amino acids: CSVAGTGRTEAFF. As DNA, the CDR3 is TGCAGCGTAGCCGGGACAGGGAGGACTGAAGCTTTCTTT. This chain joins TRBV29-1 and TRBJ1-1; 9 positions match TRBD1. Germline CDR1 is SQVTM and CDR2 is ANQGSEA. The CDR3 runs to 13 residues. J lost 5 bases, V lost 6 bases, and 7 bases had no gene match.